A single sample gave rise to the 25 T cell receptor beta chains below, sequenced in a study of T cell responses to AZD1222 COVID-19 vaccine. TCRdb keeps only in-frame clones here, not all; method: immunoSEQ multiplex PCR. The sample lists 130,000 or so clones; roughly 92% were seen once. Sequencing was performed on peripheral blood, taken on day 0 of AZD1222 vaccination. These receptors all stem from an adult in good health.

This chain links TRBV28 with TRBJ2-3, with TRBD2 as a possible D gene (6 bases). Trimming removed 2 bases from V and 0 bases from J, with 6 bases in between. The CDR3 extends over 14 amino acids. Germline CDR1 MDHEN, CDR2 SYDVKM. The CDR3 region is CASSLTSSTDTQYF. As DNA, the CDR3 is TGTGCCAGCAGTTTAACTAGCAGCACAGATACGCAGTATTTT.

This CDR3 is CASSQEGGSETQYF. The DNA for the CDR3 is TGTGCCAGCAGCCAAGAAGGGGGCTCGGAGACCCAGTACTTC. The genes are TRBV3-1 (or the pseudogene TRBV3-2) and TRBJ2-5; 7 bases are shared with TRBD1. This CDR3 contains 14 residues. Germline values: CDR1 LGHDT, CDR2 YNNKEL (reference sequence). The junction had 3 bases not matched to a gene; V was cut back by 0 bases and J by 5 bases.

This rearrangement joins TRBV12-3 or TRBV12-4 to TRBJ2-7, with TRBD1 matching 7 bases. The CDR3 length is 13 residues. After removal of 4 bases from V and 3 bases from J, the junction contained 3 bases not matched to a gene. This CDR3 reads CASSSWDSYEQYF. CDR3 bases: TGTGCCAGCAGTTCATGGGACAGCTACGAGCAGTACTTC.

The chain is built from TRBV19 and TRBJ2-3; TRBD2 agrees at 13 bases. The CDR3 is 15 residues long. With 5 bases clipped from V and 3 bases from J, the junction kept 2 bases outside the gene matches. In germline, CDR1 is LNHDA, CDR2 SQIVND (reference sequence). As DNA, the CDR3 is TGTGCCAGTAGTGTGACTAGCGGGAGGACAGATACGCAGTATTTT. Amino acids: CASSVTSGRTDTQYF.

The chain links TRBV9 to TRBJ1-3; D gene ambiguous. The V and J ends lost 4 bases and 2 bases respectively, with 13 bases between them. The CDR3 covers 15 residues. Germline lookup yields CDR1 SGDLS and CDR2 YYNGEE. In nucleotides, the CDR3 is TGTGCCAGCAGCCCGCGAGGAGGGACTGGAAACACCATATATTTT. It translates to CASSPRGGTGNTIYF.

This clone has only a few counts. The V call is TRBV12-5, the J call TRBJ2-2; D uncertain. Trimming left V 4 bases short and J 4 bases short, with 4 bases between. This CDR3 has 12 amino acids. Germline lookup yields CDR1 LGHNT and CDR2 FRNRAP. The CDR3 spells CASGSPTGELFF. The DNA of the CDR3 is TGTGCTAGTGGTTCCCCCACCGGGGAGCTGTTTTTT. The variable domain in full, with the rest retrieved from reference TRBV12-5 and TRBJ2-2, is DARVTQTPRHKVTEMGQEVTMRCQPILGHNTVFWYRQTMMQGLELLAYFRNRAPLDDSGMPKDRFSAEMPDATLATLKIQPSEPRDSAVYFCASGSPTGELFFGEGSRLTVL.

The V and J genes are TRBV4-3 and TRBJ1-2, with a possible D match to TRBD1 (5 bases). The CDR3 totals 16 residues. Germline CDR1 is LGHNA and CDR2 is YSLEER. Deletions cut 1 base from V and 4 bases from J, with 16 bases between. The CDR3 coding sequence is TGCGCCAGCAGCCAAGCCCGGGGCAGGCGACCCTATGGCTACACCTTC. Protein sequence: CASSQARGRRPYGYTF.

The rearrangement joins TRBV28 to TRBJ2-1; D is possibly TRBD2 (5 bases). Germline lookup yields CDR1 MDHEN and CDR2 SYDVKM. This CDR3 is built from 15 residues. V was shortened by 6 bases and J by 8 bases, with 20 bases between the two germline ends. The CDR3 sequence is CASSPLTGVVDEQFF. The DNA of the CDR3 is TGTGCCAGCAGCCCCTTGACCGGGGTGGTGGATGAGCAGTTCTTC.

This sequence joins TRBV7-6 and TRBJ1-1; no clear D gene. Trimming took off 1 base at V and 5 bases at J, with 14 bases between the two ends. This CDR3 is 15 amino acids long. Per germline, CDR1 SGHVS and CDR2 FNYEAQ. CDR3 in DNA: TGTGCCAGCAGCTTAGTCCGGTTCGGTGGGACTGAAGCTTTCTTT. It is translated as CASSLVRFGGTEAFF.

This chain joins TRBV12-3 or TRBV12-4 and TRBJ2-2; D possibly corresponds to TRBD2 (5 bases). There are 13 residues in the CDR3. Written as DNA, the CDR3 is TGTGCTACGGACGGGAAGAACACCGGGGAGCTGTTTTTT. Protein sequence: CATDGKNTGELFF.

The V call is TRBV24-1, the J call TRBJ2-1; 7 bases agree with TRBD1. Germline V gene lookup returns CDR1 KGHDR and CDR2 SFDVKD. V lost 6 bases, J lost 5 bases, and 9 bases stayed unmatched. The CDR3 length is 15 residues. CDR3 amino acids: CATSRTGDKDNEQFF. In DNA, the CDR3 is TGTGCCACCAGTCGAACAGGGGATAAGGACAATGAGCAGTTCTTC.

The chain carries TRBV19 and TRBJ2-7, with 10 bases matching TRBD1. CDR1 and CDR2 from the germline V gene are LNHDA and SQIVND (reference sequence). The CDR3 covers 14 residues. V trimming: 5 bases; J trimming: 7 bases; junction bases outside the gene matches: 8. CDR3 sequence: CASSPGQGGMEQYF. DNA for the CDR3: TGTGCCAGTAGTCCAGGACAGGGGGGCATGGAGCAGTACTTC. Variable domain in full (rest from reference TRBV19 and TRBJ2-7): DGGITQSPKYLFRKEGQNVTLSCEQNLNHDAMYWYRQDPGQGLRLIYYSQIVNDFQKGDIAEGYSVSREKKESFPLTVTSAQKNPTAFYLCASSPGQGGMEQYFGPGTRLTVT.

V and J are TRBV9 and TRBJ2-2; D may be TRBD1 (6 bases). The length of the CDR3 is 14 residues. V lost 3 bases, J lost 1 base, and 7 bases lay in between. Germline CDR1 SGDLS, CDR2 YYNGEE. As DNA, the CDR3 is TGTGCCAGCAGCGAACAGGGGAACACCGGGGAGCTGTTTTTT. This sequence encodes CASSEQGNTGELFF.

CDR3 DNA sequence: TGTGCCAGCAGCCAAGGGACAGGGATACAGCCCCAGCATTTT. It specifies CASSQGTGIQPQHF. The gene calls are TRBV4-2 and TRBJ1-5; 8 nucleotides align to TRBD1. CDR1 and CDR2 (germline): LGHNA, YNFKEQ. V shed 1 base, J shed 7 bases, and the junction held 3 bases outside the gene matches. The CDR3 is 14 amino acids.

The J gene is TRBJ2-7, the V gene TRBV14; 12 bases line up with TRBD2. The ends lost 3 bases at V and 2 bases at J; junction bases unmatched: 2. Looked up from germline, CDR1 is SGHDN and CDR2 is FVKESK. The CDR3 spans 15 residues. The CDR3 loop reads CASSQLAGGPYEQYF. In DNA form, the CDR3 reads TGTGCCAGCAGCCAGCTAGCGGGAGGGCCCTACGAGCAGTACTTC.

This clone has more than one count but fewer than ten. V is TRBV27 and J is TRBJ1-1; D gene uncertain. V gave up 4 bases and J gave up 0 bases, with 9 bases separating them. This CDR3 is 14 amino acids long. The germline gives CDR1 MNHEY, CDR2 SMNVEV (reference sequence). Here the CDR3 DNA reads TGTGCCAGCAGTTGGGATAACCTGAACACTGAAGCTTTCTTT. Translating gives CASSWDNLNTEAFF.

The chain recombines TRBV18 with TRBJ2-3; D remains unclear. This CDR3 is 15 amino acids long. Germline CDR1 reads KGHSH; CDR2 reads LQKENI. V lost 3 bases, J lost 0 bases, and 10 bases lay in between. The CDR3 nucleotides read TGTGCCAGCTCACCCATTGGTGACAGCACAGATACGCAGTATTTT. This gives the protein CASSPIGDSTDTQYF.

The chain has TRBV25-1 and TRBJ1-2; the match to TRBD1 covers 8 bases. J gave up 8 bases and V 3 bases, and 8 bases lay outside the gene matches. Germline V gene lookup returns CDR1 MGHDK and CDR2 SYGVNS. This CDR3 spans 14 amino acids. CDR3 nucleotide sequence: TGTGCCAGCAGTGATTATGGGACAGGTGTCGGCTACACCTTC. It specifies CASSDYGTGVGYTF.

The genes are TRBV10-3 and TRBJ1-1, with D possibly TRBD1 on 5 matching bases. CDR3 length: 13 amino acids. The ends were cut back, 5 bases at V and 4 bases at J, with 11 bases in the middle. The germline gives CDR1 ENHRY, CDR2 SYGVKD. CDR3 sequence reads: CAISIQGSTEAFF. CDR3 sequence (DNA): TGTGCCATCAGTATTCAGGGTTCCACTGAAGCTTTCTTT.

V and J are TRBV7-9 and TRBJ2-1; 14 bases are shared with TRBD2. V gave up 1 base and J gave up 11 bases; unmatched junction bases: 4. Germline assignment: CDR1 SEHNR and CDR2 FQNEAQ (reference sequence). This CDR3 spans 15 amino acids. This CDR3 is CASSLVGTSGSKQFF. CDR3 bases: TGTGCCAGCAGCTTAGTTGGGACTAGCGGGAGTAAGCAGTTCTTC. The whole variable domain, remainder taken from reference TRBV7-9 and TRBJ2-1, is DTGVSQNPRHKITKRGQNVTFRCDPISEHNRLYWYRQTLGQGPEFLTYFQNEAQLEKSRLLSDRFSAERPKGSFSTLEIQRTEQGDSAMYLCASSLVGTSGSKQFFGPGTRLTVL.

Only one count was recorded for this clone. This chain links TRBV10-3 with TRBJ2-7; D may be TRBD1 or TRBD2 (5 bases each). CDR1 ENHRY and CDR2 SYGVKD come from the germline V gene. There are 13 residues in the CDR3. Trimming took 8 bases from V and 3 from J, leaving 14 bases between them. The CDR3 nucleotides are TGTGCCATCGGCAGGGAAGGGAGCTACGAGCAGTACTTC. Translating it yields CAIGREGSYEQYF.

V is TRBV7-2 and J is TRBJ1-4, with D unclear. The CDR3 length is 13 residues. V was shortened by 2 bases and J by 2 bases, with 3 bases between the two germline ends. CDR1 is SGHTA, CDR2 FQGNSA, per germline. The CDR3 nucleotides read TGTGCCAGCAGCTTATACACTAATGAAAAACTGTTTTTT. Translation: CASSLYTNEKLFF.

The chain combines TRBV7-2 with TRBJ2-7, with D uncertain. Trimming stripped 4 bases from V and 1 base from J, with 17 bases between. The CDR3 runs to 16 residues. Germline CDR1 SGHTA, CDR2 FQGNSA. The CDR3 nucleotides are TGTGCCAGCAGCTCCCCTACCGTGTCCTTATCCTACGAGCAGTACTTC. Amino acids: CASSSPTVSLSYEQYF.

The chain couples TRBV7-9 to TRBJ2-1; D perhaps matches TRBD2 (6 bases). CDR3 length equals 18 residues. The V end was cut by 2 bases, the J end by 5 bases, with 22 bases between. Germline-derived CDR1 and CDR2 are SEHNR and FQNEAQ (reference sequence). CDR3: CASSLSPAQVIADNEQFF. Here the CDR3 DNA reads TGTGCCAGCAGCTTATCCCCTGCTCAGGTAATAGCGGACAATGAGCAGTTCTTC.

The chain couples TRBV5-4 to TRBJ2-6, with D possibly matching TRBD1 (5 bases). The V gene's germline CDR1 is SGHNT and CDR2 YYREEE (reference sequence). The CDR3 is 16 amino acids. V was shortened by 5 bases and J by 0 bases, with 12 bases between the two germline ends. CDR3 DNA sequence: TGTGCCAGCAGTTGGACACTACACTCTGGGGCCAACGTCCTGACTTTC. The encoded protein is CASSWTLHSGANVLTF.